This is a list of T cell receptor beta chains from one sample in a study of blood T cells in healthy people across ages. TCRdb called the 5' RACE reads again in MiXCR, with one record for every CDR3 protein. The data contain around 1,600,000 distinct CDR3 sequences, approximately 39% of them singletons. Sequencing used blood. The receptors were sampled from a young woman in good health. Each CDR3 is given without its conserved first and last residue. The size of a clone is reported for some rows only, either as once, few or many, or as a class for expanded clones.

CDR3,J,V,length,size
ASSLGVAGGKSTDTQY,TRBJ2-3,TRBV7-2,16,NA
ASSDPNREAEAF,TRBJ1-1,TRBV9,12,NA
ASSSGASPAYEQY,NA,TRBV7-1,13,NA
ASSSQGSISLRGYT,TRBJ1-2,TRBV7-2,14,NA
ASKEGPNSYEQY,TRBJ2-7,TRBV5-1,12,NA
ASSQDPQSEDTQY,TRBJ2-3,TRBV4-3,13,NA
ASSLGADPYNEQY,NA,TRBV5-5,13,NA
ASSEWAGGSTDTQY,TRBJ2-3,TRBV7-2,14,few
ASSLNPAGSTDTQY,TRBJ2-3,TRBV28,14,NA
SARDVAVEETQY,TRBJ2-5,TRBV20-1,12,few
ASSAAGLVTQETQY,TRBJ2-5,TRBV7-2,14,few
ASSSSFTGTSVSEQF,TRBJ2-1,TRBV7-2,15,few
ASSVLSTTQETQY,TRBJ2-5,TRBV9,13,NA
AISEAGARGPINYGYT,TRBJ1-2,TRBV10-3,16,few
ASSRSSGYLEQY,NA,TRBV3-1,12,NA
ASSQGISSGASYEQY,TRBJ2-7,TRBV14,15,few
SARPLAGGPDTQY,TRBJ2-3,TRBV20-1,13,few
ASSQGPAGMRTEAF,TRBJ1-1,TRBV4-3,14,NA
ASSKGNPGQGATQY,TRBJ2-5,TRBV21-1,14,NA
ASSIPTGGHEQY,TRBJ2-7,TRBV12-3/TRBV12-4,12,NA
ASSEYQGTDTQY,TRBJ2-3,TRBV25-1,12,few
ASSDTGSHEQY,TRBJ2-7,TRBV6-5,11,NA
SANTGTGINYGYT,TRBJ1-2,TRBV20-1,13,few
ASSGFLYQPQH,TRBJ1-5,TRBV10-2,11,NA
ASSLGRSHTEAF,TRBJ1-1,TRBV7-2,12,NA
ASSLAAGIYGYT,TRBJ1-2,TRBV5-5,12,NA
SVIAGGNYEQY,NA,TRBV29-1,11,once
ASSPSRGQY,TRBJ2-7,TRBV6-2/TRBV6-3,9,NA
SVDLRGSSYEQY,TRBJ2-7,TRBV29-1,12,NA
ASSFSETQY,TRBJ2-5,TRBV12-3/TRBV12-4,9,many
ASSSRTSVTDTQY,TRBJ2-3,TRBV13,13,NA
ASSSGDRGEQY,TRBJ2-7,TRBV6-2/TRBV6-3,11,NA
ASSYSITGYEQY,NA,TRBV6-5,12,few
ASSLSYTEAF,TRBJ1-1,TRBV12-3/TRBV12-4,10,NA
ASSDPGIRTYEQY,TRBJ2-7,TRBV25-1,13,NA
ASSPLGSGDTQY,TRBJ2-3,TRBV7-9,12,many
SAIREAGGSPLH,TRBJ1-6,TRBV20-1,12,few
ASSQEAGGSTDTQY,TRBJ2-3,TRBV4-1,14,few
ASSLWGHMNTEAF,TRBJ1-1,TRBV11-2,13,few
ASTESGGPYEQY,TRBJ2-7,TRBV6-2/TRBV6-3,12,NA
ASSGRVEGTDTQY,TRBJ2-3,TRBV27,13,NA
ASSPWGASGHT,TRBJ1-2,TRBV27,11,NA
ASRPPLAGAHSTDTQY,TRBJ2-3,TRBV28,16,few
ASSFTSGNSYNSPLH,TRBJ1-6,TRBV12-3/TRBV12-4,15,NA
ASSLVFGEEGYT,TRBJ1-2,TRBV27,12,NA
ASLYPSTDTQY,TRBJ2-3,TRBV28,11,many
SATSGNVATNEKLF,TRBJ1-4,TRBV20-1,14,few
SVGENGYT,TRBJ1-2,TRBV29-1,8,NA
SAPPASRGTGELF,TRBJ2-2,TRBV20-1,13,NA
SAALQETQY,TRBJ2-5,TRBV20-1,9,few
ASSLRLANTGELF,TRBJ2-2,TRBV7-3,13,few
AISESDRGRGNQPQH,TRBJ1-5,TRBV10-3,15,NA
ASSQVGATGMNTEAF,TRBJ1-1,TRBV14,15,NA